The 14 T cell receptor beta chains in this list originate from one sample, sequenced in a study of blood T cell repertoires in COVID-19. The table came from immunoSEQ multiplex PCR; TCRdb's copy has only in-frame clones and leaves some out. The repertoire holds over 200,000 clones, around 90% seen once, with less than 3% in the top ten. The source material was peripheral blood. These receptor sequences come from a man between 25 and 39 years old with COVID-19, enrolled during active disease.

This chain uses TRBV11-2 with TRBJ1-2, with 7 positions matching TRBD1. CDR3 length equals 14 residues. Germline assignment: CDR1 SGHAT and CDR2 FQNNGV. After removal of 5 bases from V and 0 bases from J, the junction contained 3 bases not matched to a gene. The CDR3 nucleotides read TGTGCCAGCAGCCCGGGACAGACTAACTATGGCTACACCTTC. Protein sequence: CASSPGQTNYGYTF.

This chain joins TRBV15 and TRBJ2-7; TRBD2 agrees at 7 bases. From germline, CDR1 is LNHNV and CDR2 YYDKDF (reference sequence). The CDR3 sequence is 19 residues long. The J segment lost 2 bases and the V segment lost 0 bases, leaving 16 bases of the junction unmatched. CDR3: CATSRDQYPSEAGAYEQYF. The CDR3 DNA follows: TGTGCCACCAGCAGAGACCAATACCCATCAGAGGCGGGGGCCTACGAGCAGTACTTC.

This rearrangement joins TRBV6-5 to TRBJ1-1; 8 bases align to TRBD1. The CDR3 length is 14 residues. The ends lost 3 bases at V and 5 bases at J; junction bases unmatched: 5. The germline gives CDR1 MNHEY, CDR2 SVGAGI. The CDR3 sequence is CASSYTGTGTEAFF. CDR3 bases: TGTGCCAGCAGTTATACAGGGACAGGAACTGAAGCTTTCTTT.

The chain links TRBV12-5 to TRBJ1-1, with D unresolved. The V gene's germline CDR1 is LGHNT and CDR2 FRNRAP. CDR3 length equals 11 residues. The germline V and J ends were trimmed by 5 bases and 5 bases, with 6 bases remaining between them. The CDR3 spells CASGAETEAFF. CDR3 nucleotide sequence: TGTGCTAGTGGTGCTGAGACTGAAGCTTTCTTT.

This clone was picked up one time. The J gene is TRBJ2-4, the V gene TRBV29-1; TRBD1 matches 9 bases. V was clipped by 0 bases and J by 9 bases; unmatched bases: 9. Germline CDR1 is SQVTM and CDR2 is ANQGSEA. The CDR3 is made up of 15 amino acids. The CDR3 coding sequence is TGCAGCGTTGAAGAGGCGGACAGGGGACGGGGCATTCAGTACTTC. It translates to CSVEEADRGRGIQYF.

The CDR3 coding sequence is TGTGCCACCAGCAAAGGACAGGGGGACACTAATGAAAAACTGTTTTTT. Its protein is CATSKGQGDTNEKLFF. The chain uses TRBV15 and TRBJ1-4; TRBD1 matches at 10 bases. Germline CDR1 reads LNHNV; CDR2 reads YYDKDF (reference sequence). With V trimmed by 4 bases and J by 2 bases, 4 bases remained unmatched. The CDR3 runs to 16 residues.

CDR3 residues: CSVAQRGGSYNEQFF. CDR3 nucleotide sequence: TGCAGCGTCGCACAGCGGGGGGGCTCCTACAATGAGCAGTTCTTC. The chain combines TRBV29-1 with TRBJ2-1; 10 nucleotides agree with TRBD2. Per germline, CDR1 SQVTM and CDR2 ANQGSEA. The CDR3 spans 15 residues. V lost 6 bases and J lost 0; bases outside the gene matches: 5.

The CDR3 nucleotides read TGTGCCAGCAGCAAAGGCGGCGGACCCACCGGGACTAGCGGGGGCCGCTTCTACGAGCAGTACTTC. This encodes CASSKGGGPTGTSGGRFYEQYF. The rearrangement links TRBV21-1 to TRBJ2-7; the table names TRBD2, a call not compared with the DNA. TRBV21-1 is shown as a pseudogene. The CDR3 sequence is 22 residues long.

The V gene is TRBV7-2, the J gene TRBJ1-4; D call uncertain. V was cut by 4 bases and J by 7 bases, with 13 bases left in between. This CDR3 has 14 residues. The germline CDR1 and CDR2 sequences are SGHTA and FQGNSA. The CDR3 is CASSSARVGEKLFF. DNA for the CDR3: TGTGCCAGCAGCTCGGCGAGGGTCGGTGAAAAACTGTTTTTT.

The chain is built from TRBV5-6 and TRBJ1-1, with D maybe TRBD1 (5 bases). V shed 2 bases and J shed 4 bases, with 9 bases lying between them. The CDR3 runs to 13 residues. Germline assignment: CDR1 SGHDT and CDR2 YYEEEE. As DNA, the CDR3 is TGTGCCAGCAGCTTATGGGGCGGCACTGAAGCTTTCTTT. As protein: CASSLWGGTEAFF.

V usage is TRBV21-1 and J usage is TRBJ2-7; TRBD1 is the table's D call and was not checked against the DNA. TRBV21-1 is described as a pseudogene. The CDR3 covers 16 residues. The CDR3: CASSSPEGQGAYEQYF. For the CDR3, the DNA is TGTGCCAGCAGCTCCCCAGAGGGACAGGGAGCCTACGAGCAGTACTTC.

The chain has TRBV24-1 and TRBJ1-1; D might be TRBD1 (5 bases). V lost 2 bases and J lost 6, with 12 bases in between. The germline V gene encodes CDR1 KGHDR and CDR2 SFDVKD. The CDR3 spans 14 residues. CDR3 in DNA: TGTGCCACCAGTGATTCGATGGGGGGATCTGAAGCTTTCTTT. The encoded protein is CATSDSMGGSEAFF.

The rearrangement joins TRBV18 to TRBJ1-5; D remains unclear. The germline V and J ends were trimmed by 2 bases and 7 bases, with 9 bases remaining between them. CDR1 is KGHSH, CDR2 LQKENI, per germline. This CDR3 has 13 amino acids. The CDR3: CASSPGEDQPQHF. Here the CDR3 DNA reads TGTGCCAGCTCACCAGGGGAGGACCAGCCCCAGCATTTT.

The CDR3 DNA follows: TGTGCCAGCAGACCCTGGACAGGGGCTAGCAATCAGCCCCAGCATTTT. Amino acids: CASRPWTGASNQPQHF. The V gene is TRBV27, the J gene TRBJ1-5; 9 bases map to TRBD1. V was pared by 6 bases and J by 0 bases, with 6 bases of the junction left unmatched. CDR3 length equals 16 residues. Germline CDR1 and CDR2: MNHEY and SMNVEV (reference sequence).